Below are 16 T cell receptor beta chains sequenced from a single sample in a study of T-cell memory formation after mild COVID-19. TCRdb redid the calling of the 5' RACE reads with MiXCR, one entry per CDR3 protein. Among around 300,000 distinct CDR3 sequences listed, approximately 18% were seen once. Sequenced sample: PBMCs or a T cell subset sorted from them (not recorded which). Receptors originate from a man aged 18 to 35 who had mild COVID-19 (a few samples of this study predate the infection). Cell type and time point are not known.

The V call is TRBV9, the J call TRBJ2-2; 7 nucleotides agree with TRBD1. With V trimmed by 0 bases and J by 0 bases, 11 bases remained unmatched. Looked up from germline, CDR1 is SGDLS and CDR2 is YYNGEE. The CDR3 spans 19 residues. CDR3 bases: TGTGCCAGCAGCGTAGGTCTTGCCGGGACAGCCTCGAACACCGGGGAGCTGTTTTTT. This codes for CASSVGLAGTASNTGELFF.

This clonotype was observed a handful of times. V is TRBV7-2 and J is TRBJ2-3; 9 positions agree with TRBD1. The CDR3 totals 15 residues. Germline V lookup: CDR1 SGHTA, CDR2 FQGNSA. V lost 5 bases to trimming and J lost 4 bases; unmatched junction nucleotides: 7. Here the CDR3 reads CASSLGTGSADTQYF. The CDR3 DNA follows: TGTGCCAGCAGCCTAGGGACAGGGAGCGCAGATACGCAGTATTTT.

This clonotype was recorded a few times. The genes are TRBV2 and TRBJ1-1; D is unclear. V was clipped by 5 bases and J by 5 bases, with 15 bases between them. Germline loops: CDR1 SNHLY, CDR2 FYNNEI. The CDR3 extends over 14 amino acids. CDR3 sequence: CASSTVSSDTEAFF. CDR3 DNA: TGTGCCAGCAGTACCGTGTCTTCAGATACTGAAGCTTTCTTT.

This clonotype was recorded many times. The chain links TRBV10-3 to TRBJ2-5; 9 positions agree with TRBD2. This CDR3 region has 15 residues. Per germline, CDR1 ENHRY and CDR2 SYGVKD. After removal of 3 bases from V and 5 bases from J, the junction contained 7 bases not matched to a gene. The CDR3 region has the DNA TGTGCCATCAGTGAAGGCGGGGGGGCCCGTGAGACCCAGTACTTC. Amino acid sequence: CAISEGGGARETQYF.

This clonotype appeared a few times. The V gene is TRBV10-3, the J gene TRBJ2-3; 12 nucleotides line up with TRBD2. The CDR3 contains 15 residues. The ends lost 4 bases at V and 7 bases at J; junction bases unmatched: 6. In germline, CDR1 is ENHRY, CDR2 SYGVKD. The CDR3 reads CAISVPSGGAYTQYF. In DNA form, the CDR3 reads TGTGCCATCAGTGTTCCTAGCGGGGGGGCGTATACGCAGTATTTT.

The CDR3 nucleotides are TGTGCCAGCGGACTAGCGGGTGGGGATGAGCAGTTCTTC. Its translation is CASGLAGGDEQFF. V gene TRBV25-1 combines with J gene TRBJ2-1, with 11 bases that match TRBD2. CDR1 is MGHDK and CDR2 is SYGVNS in the germline V gene. V shed 8 bases, J shed 8 bases, and the junction held 5 bases outside the gene matches. This CDR3 region has 13 residues.

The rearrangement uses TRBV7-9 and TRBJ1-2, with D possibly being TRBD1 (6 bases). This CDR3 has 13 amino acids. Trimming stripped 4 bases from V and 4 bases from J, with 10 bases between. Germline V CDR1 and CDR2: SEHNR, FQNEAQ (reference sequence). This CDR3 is CASSYTGIYGYTF. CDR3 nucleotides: TGTGCCAGCAGCTATACAGGGATCTATGGCTACACCTTC.

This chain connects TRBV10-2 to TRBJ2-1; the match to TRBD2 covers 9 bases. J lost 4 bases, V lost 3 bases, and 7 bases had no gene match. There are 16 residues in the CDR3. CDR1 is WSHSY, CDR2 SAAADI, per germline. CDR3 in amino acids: CASSEINSGGYNEQFF. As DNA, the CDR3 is TGCGCCAGCAGTGAAATTAACAGCGGGGGGTACAATGAGCAGTTCTTC.

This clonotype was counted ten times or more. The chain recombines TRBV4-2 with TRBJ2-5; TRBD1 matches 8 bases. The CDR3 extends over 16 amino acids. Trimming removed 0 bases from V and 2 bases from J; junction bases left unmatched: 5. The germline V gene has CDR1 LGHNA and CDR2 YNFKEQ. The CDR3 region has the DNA TGTGCCAGCAGCCAAGATGGACAGGGCGGACAAGAGACCCAGTACTTC. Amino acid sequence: CASSQDGQGGQETQYF.

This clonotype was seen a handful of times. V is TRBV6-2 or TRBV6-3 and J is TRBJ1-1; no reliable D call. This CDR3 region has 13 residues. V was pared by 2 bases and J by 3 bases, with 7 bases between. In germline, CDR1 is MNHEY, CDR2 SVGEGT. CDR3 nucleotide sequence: TGTGCCAGCAGTTACGAAAGTGACACTGAAGCTTTCTTT. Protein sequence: CASSYESDTEAFF.

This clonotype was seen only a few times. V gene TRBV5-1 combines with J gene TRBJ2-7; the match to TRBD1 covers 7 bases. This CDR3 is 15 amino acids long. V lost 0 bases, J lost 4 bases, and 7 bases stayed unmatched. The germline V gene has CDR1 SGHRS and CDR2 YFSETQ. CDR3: CASSLGTGELYEQYF. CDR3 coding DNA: TGCGCCAGCAGCTTGGGCACAGGGGAGTTGTACGAGCAGTACTTC.

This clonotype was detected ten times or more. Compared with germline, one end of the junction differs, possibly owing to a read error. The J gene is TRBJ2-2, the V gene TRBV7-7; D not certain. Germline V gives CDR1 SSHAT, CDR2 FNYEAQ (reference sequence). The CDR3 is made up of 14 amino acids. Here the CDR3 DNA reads TGTGCTAGCAGCCACACATCGAACACCGGGGAGCTGTTTTTT. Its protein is CASSHTSNTGELFF.

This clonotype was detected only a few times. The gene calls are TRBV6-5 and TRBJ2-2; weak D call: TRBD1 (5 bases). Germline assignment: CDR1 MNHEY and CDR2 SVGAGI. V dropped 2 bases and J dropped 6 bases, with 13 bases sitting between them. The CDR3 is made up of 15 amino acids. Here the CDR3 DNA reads TGTGCCAGCAGTTACGGCCAGGGTCCCTCCGGGGAGCTGTTTTTT. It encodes CASSYGQGPSGELFF.

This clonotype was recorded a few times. The DNA for the CDR3 is TGCGCCAGAAGAGGACAGGGGCAAGAGACCCAGTACTTC. This sequence encodes CARRGQGQETQYF. This chain joins TRBV4-3 and TRBJ2-5, with 9 bases matching TRBD1. V lost 9 bases, J lost 2 bases, and 4 bases stayed unmatched. The CDR3 covers 13 residues. CDR1 LGHNA and CDR2 YSLEER come from the germline V gene.

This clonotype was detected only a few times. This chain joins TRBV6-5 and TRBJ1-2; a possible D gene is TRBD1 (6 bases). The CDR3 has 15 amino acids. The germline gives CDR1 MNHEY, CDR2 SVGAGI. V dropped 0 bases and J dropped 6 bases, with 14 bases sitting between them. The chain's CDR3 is CASSYSNQGLDGYTF. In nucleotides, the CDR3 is TGTGCCAGCAGTTACTCAAATCAGGGGTTGGATGGCTACACCTTC.

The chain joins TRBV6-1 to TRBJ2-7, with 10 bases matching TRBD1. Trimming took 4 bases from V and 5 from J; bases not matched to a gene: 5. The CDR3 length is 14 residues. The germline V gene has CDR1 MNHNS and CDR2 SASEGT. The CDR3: CASSGRTGGHEQYF. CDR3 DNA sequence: TGTGCCAGCAGTGGACGGACAGGGGGGCACGAGCAGTACTTC.